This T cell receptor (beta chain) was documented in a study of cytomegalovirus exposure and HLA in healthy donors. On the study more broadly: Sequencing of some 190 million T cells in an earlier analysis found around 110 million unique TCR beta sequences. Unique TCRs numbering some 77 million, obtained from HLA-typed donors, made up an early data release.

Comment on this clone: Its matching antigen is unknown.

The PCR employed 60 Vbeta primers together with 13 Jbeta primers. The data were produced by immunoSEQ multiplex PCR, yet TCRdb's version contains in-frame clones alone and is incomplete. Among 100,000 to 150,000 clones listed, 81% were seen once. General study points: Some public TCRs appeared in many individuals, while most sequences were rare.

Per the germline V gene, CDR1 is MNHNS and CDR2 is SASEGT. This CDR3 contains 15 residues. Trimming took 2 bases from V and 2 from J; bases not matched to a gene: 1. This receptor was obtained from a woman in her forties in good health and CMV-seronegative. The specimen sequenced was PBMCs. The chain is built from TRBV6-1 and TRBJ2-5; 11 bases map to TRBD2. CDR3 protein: CASSEIAGGQETQYF. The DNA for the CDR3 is TGTGCCAGCAGTGAAATAGCGGGGGGGCAAGAGACCCAGTACTTC.